This record concerns one T cell receptor (beta chain) sequence. Its antigen is unknown. This sample is drawn from a study of cytomegalovirus exposure and HLA in healthy donors. Primers: 60 Vbeta forward and 13 Jbeta reverse. The data were produced by immunoSEQ multiplex PCR, yet TCRdb's version contains in-frame clones alone and is incomplete. The sample holds 130,000 to 150,000 clones, around 72% seen once. Study results and caveats: A list of approximately 150 TCR beta chains associated with cytomegalovirus was given.

The TCR sequence derives from a man aged 35-49 years in good health and CMV-seronegative. Sequencing was carried out using PBMCs.

The CDR3 bases are TGTGCCAGCAGCCAAACCTCCGAAGTGACAGGGAGCAATCAGCCCCAGCATTTT. This sequence encodes CASSQTSEVTGSNQPQHF. V and J are TRBV14 and TRBJ1-5; 7 nucleotides line up with TRBD1. CDR1 SGHDN and CDR2 FVKESK come from the germline V gene. The CDR3 is 18 amino acids. V trimming: 2 bases; J trimming: 1 base; junction bases outside the gene matches: 11.